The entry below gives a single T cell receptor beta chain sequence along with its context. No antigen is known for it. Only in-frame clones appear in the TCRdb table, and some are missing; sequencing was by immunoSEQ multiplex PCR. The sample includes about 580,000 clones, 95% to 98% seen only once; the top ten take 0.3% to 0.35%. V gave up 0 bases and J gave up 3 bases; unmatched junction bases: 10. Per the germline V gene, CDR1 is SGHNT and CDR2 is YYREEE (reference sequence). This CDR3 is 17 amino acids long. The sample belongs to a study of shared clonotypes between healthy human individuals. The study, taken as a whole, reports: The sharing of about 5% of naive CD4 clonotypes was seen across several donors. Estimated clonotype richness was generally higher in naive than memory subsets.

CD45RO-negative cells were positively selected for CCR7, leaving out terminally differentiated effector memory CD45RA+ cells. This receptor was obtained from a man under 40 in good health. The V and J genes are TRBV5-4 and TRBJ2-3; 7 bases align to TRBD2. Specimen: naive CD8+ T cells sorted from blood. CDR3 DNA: TGTGCCAGCAGCTTGGCCACTGGAGGGGAGGGGACAGATACGCAGTATTTT. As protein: CASSLATGGEGTDTQYF.